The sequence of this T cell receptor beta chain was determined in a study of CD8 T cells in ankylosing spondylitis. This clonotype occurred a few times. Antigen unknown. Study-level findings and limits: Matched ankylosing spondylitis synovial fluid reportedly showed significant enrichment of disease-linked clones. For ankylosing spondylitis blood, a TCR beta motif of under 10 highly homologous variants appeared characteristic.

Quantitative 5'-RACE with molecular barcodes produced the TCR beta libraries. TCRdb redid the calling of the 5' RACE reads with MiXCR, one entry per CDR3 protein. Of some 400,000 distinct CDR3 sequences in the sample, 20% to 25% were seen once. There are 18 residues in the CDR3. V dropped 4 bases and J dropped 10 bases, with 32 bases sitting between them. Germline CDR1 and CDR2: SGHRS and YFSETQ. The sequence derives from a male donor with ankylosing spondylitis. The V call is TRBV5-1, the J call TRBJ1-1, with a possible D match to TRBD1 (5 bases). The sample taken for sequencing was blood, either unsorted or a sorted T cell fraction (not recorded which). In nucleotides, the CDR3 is TGCGCCAGCAGCCACCCCTTCGGGGGAAGGAGGGCCCCCCCAGCAGCTTTCTTT. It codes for CASSHPFGGRRAPPAAFF.